This TCR beta chain was sequenced in a study of T-cell memory formation after mild COVID-19. At the level of the study: The two donors had largely donor-specific TCR clusters.

The TCR alpha and TCR beta cDNA libraries, bearing sample barcodes and UMIs, were generated by 5'RACE using constant-segment primers. TCRdb re-called the 5' RACE reads through MiXCR, storing one row per CDR3 protein. The sample includes roughly 450,000 distinct CDR3 sequences, under 20% of them seen just once. With 5 bases clipped from V and 2 bases from J, the junction kept 7 bases outside the gene matches. Germline V gives CDR1 KGHDR, CDR2 SFDVKD. The CDR3 has 16 residues. To note about this clonotype: Its matching antigen is unknown.

Study observations and caveats: Some responding clones appeared in pre-infection memory, suggesting cross-reactive memory joined. Whether day 37 second-wave clones are SARS-CoV-2-specific was not confirmed.

The material sequenced was PBMCs or a T cell subset sorted from them (not recorded which). The rearrangement joins TRBV24-1 to TRBJ2-3; 9 nucleotides agree with TRBD1. The origin of this receptor is a young man who had mild COVID-19 (a few samples of this study predate the infection). Cell type and time point are not known. CDR3 nucleotide sequence: TGTGCCACCAGTGTCTCGGACAGGGGCTACACAGATACGCAGTATTTT. Its translation is CATSVSDRGYTDTQYF.